Presented here are 30 T cell receptor beta chains from one specimen sequenced in a study of Graves' ophthalmopathy and Graves' hyperthyroidism. Amplification of the TCR beta CDR3 regions used RNA transcripts (as template). Second-round multiplex PCR followed a first-round RT-PCR using HTBI primers. One entry per CDR3 protein results from TCRdb running MiXCR on the multiplex PCR reads. The table includes roughly 500,000 distinct CDR3 sequences, around an eighth detected once. What was sequenced was blood. These TCRs come from a woman in her 30s with Graves' ophthalmopathy.

This clonotype was observed at least ten times. The rearrangement uses TRBV15 and TRBJ1-5; tentative D call: TRBD1 (5 bases). Germline-derived CDR1 and CDR2 are LNHNV and YYDKDF (reference sequence). V was cut by 0 bases and J by 3 bases, with 9 bases left in between. The CDR3 length is 15 residues. The CDR3 is CATSRDKGANQPQHF. CDR3 DNA: TGTGCCACCAGCAGAGATAAAGGGGCCAATCAGCCCCAGCATTTT.

This clonotype was counted at least ten times. The chain joins TRBV6-4 to TRBJ2-2, with D hard to call. The CDR3 extends over 13 amino acids. Per germline, CDR1 MRHNA and CDR2 SNTAGT. The V end lost 2 bases, the J end lost 6 bases, and 7 bases lay between the germline ends. The CDR3 bases are TGTGCCAGCAGTGACCTGGGTGCCGGGGAGCTGTTTTTT. Translation gives CASSDLGAGELFF.

This clonotype was observed at least ten times. CDR3 DNA sequence: TGTGCCACCAGTGAAGCGGGCCCAAATCATGAAGCTTTCTTT. Translating it yields CATSEAGPNHEAFF. The chain uses TRBV24-1 and TRBJ1-1; D is unresolved. CDR1 is KGHDR, CDR2 SFDVKD, per germline. V lost 4 bases to trimming and J lost 7 bases, with 15 bases between them. The CDR3 length is 14 residues.

This clonotype came up a few times. A junction boundary mismatches the germline segment, possibly from a read error. The chain is built from TRBV30 and TRBJ2-5; D is unclear. The V gene's germline CDR1 is GTSNPN and CDR2 SVGIG (reference sequence). The CDR3 is made up of 12 amino acids. The CDR3 loop reads CAWETLLEAQYF. The CDR3 DNA is TGTGCCTGGGAGACGCTTTTAGAGGCCCAGTACTTC.

The genes are TRBV7-9 and TRBJ2-7, with D maybe TRBD1 (5 bases). The CDR3 loop spans 14 amino acids. Between the trimmed V and J ends, which lost 0 bases and 3 bases, there was a span of 9 bases. Germline CDR1 SEHNR, CDR2 FQNEAQ (reference sequence). In DNA form, the CDR3 reads TGTGCCAGCAGCTTAGCAGGGGTAGGCTACGAGCAGTACTTC. Encoded protein: CASSLAGVGYEQYF.

This clonotype came up many times. The chain is built from TRBV6-1 and TRBJ2-7, with 8 bases aligning to TRBD1. CDR3 length: 15 residues. J gave up 2 bases and V 7 bases, and 10 bases lay outside the gene matches. Germline CDR1 MNHNS, CDR2 SASEGT. CDR3 residues: CASKRPGQAAYEQYF. CDR3 DNA: TGTGCCAGCAAGAGACCGGGACAGGCAGCCTACGAGCAGTACTTC.

This clonotype was recorded at least ten times. The chain uses TRBV20-1 and TRBJ2-5; no definite D call. Germline V lookup: CDR1 DFQATT, CDR2 SNEGSKA (reference sequence). The CDR3 has 13 residues. V was trimmed by 5 bases and J by 2 bases, leaving 12 bases between them. The CDR3 loop reads CSAQGRFQETQYF. CDR3 sequence (DNA): TGCAGTGCTCAAGGACGGTTTCAAGAGACCCAGTACTTC.

A few counts support this clonotype. This chain joins TRBV6-1 and TRBJ1-1; no firm D call. CDR1 is MNHNS, CDR2 SASEGT, per germline. V was trimmed by 3 bases and J by 1 base, leaving 9 bases between them. There are 14 residues in the CDR3. CDR3 sequence (DNA): TGTGCCAGCAGTGAGTGGCACGGGAACACTGAAGCTTTCTTT. Its protein product is CASSEWHGNTEAFF.

On this clonotype: A much larger clone lies one base from this, so it may be a read error. As the CDR3 is not closed by the conserved phenylalanine or tryptophan, this likely results from a read error. The chain combines TRBV7-3 with TRBJ1-3; the D is unclear. This CDR3 is built from 13 residues. V was shortened by 2 bases and J by 6 bases, with 8 bases between the two germline ends. CDR1 and CDR2 (germline): SGHTA, FQGTGA. The CDR3 loop reads CASSLDSLNTIYY. CDR3 DNA: TGTGCCAGCAGCTTAGATAGCCTAAACACCATATATTAT.

The J gene is TRBJ2-7, the V gene TRBV20-1; D is perhaps TRBD2 (5 bases). CDR3 length: 11 residues. Germline values: CDR1 DFQATT, CDR2 SNEGSKA (reference sequence). V was shortened by 3 bases and J by 5 bases, with 8 bases between the two germline ends. CDR3 sequence (DNA): TGCAGTGCTAGTGGGCGGGACGAGCAGTACTTC. It encodes CSASGRDEQYF.

In its sample, this clonotype was seen a few times. CDR3 in DNA: TGCAGCGTTGCTGGACTAGCGGGAGTAAGCACCGGGGAGCTGTTTTTT. Its protein product is CSVAGLAGVSTGELFF. The rearrangement joins TRBV29-1 to TRBJ2-2; 13 bases fit TRBD2. CDR3 size: 16 residues. Germline V gene data show CDR1 as SQVTM and CDR2 as ANQGSEA. V dropped 4 bases and J dropped 4; count of bases not matched to a gene: 6.

This clonotype was found many times. This chain joins TRBV2 and TRBJ2-3; 10 bases agree with TRBD2. This CDR3 spans 13 amino acids. V shed 7 bases, J shed 13 bases, and the junction held 11 bases outside the gene matches. Per germline, CDR1 SNHLY and CDR2 FYNNEI. The CDR3 nucleotides read TGTGCCAGCACGAAGCGGGGGGGCAGTAAGAAGTATTTT. This gives the protein CASTKRGGSKKYF.

This clonotype was seen ten or more times. This chain connects TRBV6-4 to TRBJ2-2; D may be TRBD1 or TRBD2 (5 bases each). The germline CDR1 and CDR2 sequences are MRHNA and SNTAGT. V lost 8 bases to trimming and J lost 4 bases, with 23 bases between them. The CDR3 runs to 17 residues. This CDR3 reads CASPRVRGAAVTGELFF. The CDR3, as DNA: TGTGCCAGCCCCAGAGTGAGGGGCGCCGCAGTCACCGGGGAGCTGTTTTTT.

At least ten counts were recorded for this clonotype. This may come from a read error, since a much larger clone is one base off. This chain links TRBV6-1 with TRBJ1-1; weak D call: TRBD1 (6 bases). The CDR3 extends over 13 amino acids. Trimming left V 7 bases short and J 1 base short, with 10 bases between. The germline CDR1 and CDR2 sequences are MNHNS and SASEGT. The CDR3 sequence: CASIRGGNTEAFF. CDR3 nucleotides: TGTGCCAGCATCCGAGGGGGGAACACTGAAGCTTTCTTT.

This clonotype was counted between two and nine times. Written as DNA, the CDR3 is TGTGCCAGCAGCTTTGGAGTCTGGGACTACGAGCAGTACTTC. Translating gives CASSFGVWDYEQYF. The genes are TRBV7-2 and TRBJ2-7; D is uncertain. Trimming left V 3 bases short and J 3 bases short, with 12 bases between. The length of the CDR3 is 14 residues. CDR1 SGHTA and CDR2 FQGNSA come from the germline V gene.

This clonotype was recorded at least ten times. This chain uses TRBV5-1 with TRBJ2-5; TRBD2 is a possible D gene (7 bases). This CDR3 is built from 18 residues. Germline V gene sequence: CDR1 SGHRS, CDR2 YFSETQ. Trimming shortened V by 4 bases and J by 3 bases, and 25 bases separated the two germline ends. The CDR3 protein is CASSRRPTGGDGEETQYF. The CDR3 region has the DNA TGCGCCAGCAGCCGGCGACCGACGGGGGGCGATGGGGAAGAGACCCAGTACTTC. Filled out from reference TRBV5-1 and TRBJ2-5, the complete variable domain reads KAGVTQTPRYLIKTRGQQVTLSCSPISGHRSVSWYQQTPGQGLQFLFEYFSETQRNKGNFPGRFSGRQFSNSRSEMNVSTLELGDSALYLCASSRRPTGGDGEETQYFGPGTRLLVL.

This clonotype has at least ten counts. V is TRBV11-2 and J is TRBJ1-2; 10 nucleotides align to TRBD1. Trimming at V came to 5 bases and at J to 3 bases, leaving 9 bases not matched to a gene. Per germline, CDR1 SGHAT and CDR2 FQNNGV. This CDR3 has 16 amino acids. DNA for the CDR3: TGTGCCAGCAGCCAGGGACAGGGGCCTTCGGACTATGGCTACACCTTC. Amino acid sequence: CASSQGQGPSDYGYTF.

This clonotype was counted only a few times. The V and J genes are TRBV3-1 and TRBJ2-6; the D gene is possibly TRBD1 (5 bases). Per the germline V gene, CDR1 is LGHDT and CDR2 is YNNKEL (reference sequence). The length of the CDR3 is 18 residues. Trimming left V 5 bases short and J 0 bases short, with 17 bases between. CDR3 DNA sequence: TGTGCCAGCAGCTCCCCTGGGGCAGCTCACTCTGGGGCCAACGTCCTGACTTTC. It translates to CASSSPGAAHSGANVLTF.

This clonotype was seen ten or more times. The rearrangement joins TRBV6-5 to TRBJ2-5; D unresolved. Germline loops: CDR1 MNHEY, CDR2 SVGAGI. This CDR3 contains 15 residues. Trimming stripped 3 bases from V and 2 bases from J, with 13 bases between. The CDR3 region is CASSYLSDPQETQYF. The CDR3, as DNA: TGTGCCAGCAGTTATCTAAGTGACCCTCAAGAGACCCAGTACTTC.

This clonotype showed up many times. The chain recombines TRBV6-2 or TRBV6-3 with TRBJ2-7, with D uncertain. V was clipped by 0 bases and J by 2 bases, with 8 bases between them. CDR1 MNHEY and CDR2 SVGEGT come from the germline V gene. CDR3 size: 14 residues. CDR3 bases: TGTGCCAGCAGTTACTCGAACGGGCCCTACGAGCAGTACTTC. Translating gives CASSYSNGPYEQYF.

This clonotype has at least ten counts. The V gene is TRBV27, the J gene TRBJ1-2; TRBD1 is a possible D gene (5 bases). Trimming took off 2 bases at V and 1 base at J, with 8 bases between the two ends. The CDR3 has 14 residues. Germline V gives CDR1 MNHEY, CDR2 SMNVEV (reference sequence). CDR3 amino acids: CASSLEGHNYGYTF. The CDR3 DNA reads TGTGCCAGCAGTTTAGAAGGACATAACTATGGCTACACCTTC.

The table lists this clonotype with many counts. The chain joins TRBV28 to TRBJ1-1; 11 bases map to TRBD1. Germline values: CDR1 MDHEN, CDR2 SYDVKM. Trimming took 6 bases from V and 4 from J; bases not matched to a gene: 4. The CDR3 consists of 14 residues. Here the CDR3 DNA reads TGTGCCAGCAGGGACGGACAGGGGGCCACTGAAGCTTTCTTT. Its translation is CASRDGQGATEAFF.

This clonotype showed up many times. V and J are TRBV2 and TRBJ1-5, with D perhaps matching TRBD1 (6 bases). This CDR3 contains 16 residues. From germline, CDR1 is SNHLY and CDR2 FYNNEI. V was pared by 0 bases and J by 4 bases, with 13 bases between. The CDR3 reads CASSEAWGTLNQPQHF. CDR3 DNA: TGTGCCAGCAGTGAAGCGTGGGGGACACTAAATCAGCCCCAGCATTTT.

This clonotype was counted many times. The chain employs TRBV30 and TRBJ1-1, with 10 bases aligning to TRBD1. The CDR3 consists of 16 residues. Trimming cost V 3 bases and J 4 bases; bases outside gene matches: 11. CDR1 is GTSNPN, CDR2 SVGIG, per germline (reference sequence). The DNA for the CDR3 is TGTGCCTGGAGAACCCGGGACAGGGGAACGGGCACTGAAGCTTTCTTT. Amino acids: CAWRTRDRGTGTEAFF.

This clonotype was counted at least ten times. The V and J genes are TRBV20-1 and TRBJ2-7, with 7 bases lining up with TRBD1. The V segment lost 2 bases and the J segment 0 bases; nucleotides outside the gene matches: 10. There are 16 residues in the CDR3. Looked up from germline, CDR1 is DFQATT and CDR2 is SNEGSKA (reference sequence). The CDR3 reads CSARTSGTESSYEQYF. For the CDR3, the DNA is TGCAGTGCTAGAACCTCCGGGACAGAGAGCTCCTACGAGCAGTACTTC.

This chain connects TRBV11-2 to TRBJ2-5, with TRBD2 identical over 8 bases. The V and J ends lost 4 bases and 5 bases, in that order; junction bases with no gene match: 6. CDR1 is SGHAT, CDR2 FQNNGV, per germline. CDR3 length: 14 amino acids. This CDR3 is CASSSLAGKETQYF. Written as DNA, the CDR3 is TGTGCCAGCAGCTCCTTAGCGGGAAAGGAGACCCAGTACTTC.

This clonotype was observed at least ten times. The chain joins TRBV16 to TRBJ1-5, with a possible D match to TRBD1 (5 bases). CDR3 length: 16 residues. Per the germline V gene, CDR1 is KGHSY and CDR2 is FQNENV. Trimming removed 2 bases from V and 5 bases from J, with 16 bases in between. The CDR3 DNA follows: TGTGCCAGCAGCCAAGTCGCTTTTCGGGGGGATCAGCCCCAGCATTTT. This sequence encodes CASSQVAFRGDQPQHF.

V and J are TRBV6-1 and TRBJ2-7; TRBD1 matches 8 bases. V lost 4 bases, J lost 7 bases, and 6 bases stayed unmatched. Germline V gives CDR1 MNHNS, CDR2 SASEGT. The CDR3 runs 13 residues. The CDR3 DNA reads TGTGCCAGCAGTGGACAGGGGTCGGGGGAGCAGTACTTC. Translating gives CASSGQGSGEQYF.

This clonotype was recorded many times. The genes are TRBV12-5 and TRBJ2-5; 9 bases line up with TRBD2. Germline CDR1 is LGHNT and CDR2 is FRNRAP. The CDR3 totals 15 residues. The trim removed 5 bases at V and 4 bases at J, leaving 8 bases unmatched. Here the CDR3 reads CASGQGLAGPETQYF. DNA for the CDR3: TGTGCTAGTGGTCAGGGGCTAGCGGGACCAGAGACCCAGTACTTC.

This clonotype has ten or more counts. This chain joins TRBV27 and TRBJ1-1; perhaps TRBD1 as D (5 bases). The CDR3 spans 17 residues. The germline CDR1 and CDR2 sequences are MNHEY and SMNVEV (reference sequence). Trimming took 3 bases from V and 0 from J, leaving 17 bases between them. The CDR3 reads CASSFYFGGTMNTEAFF. CDR3 sequence (DNA): TGTGCCAGCAGTTTCTATTTCGGGGGAACCATGAACACTGAAGCTTTCTTT.